A selection of T cell receptor beta chains follows, all from one sample in a study of OX40 agonist ivuxolimab in advanced cancers. Sequencing was performed with immunoSEQ multiplex PCR; in TCRdb, only in-frame clones are kept and a portion is missing. This sample yields some 91,000 clones, of which 80% to 90% are seen a single time; around 4.5% belongs to the top ten. The starting material was CD4+ or CD8+ T cells sorted from blood, obtained in a trial of the OX40 agonist ivuxolimab. These receptors all come from an adult with an advanced solid tumor such as melanoma, head and neck, liver or kidney cancer. CDR3s include the opening cysteine and the closing phenylalanine or tryptophan. D genes are given only for firm matches. Clone sizes are given selectively: once, few, many, or a class where the clone is expanded.

CDR3 DNA: TGTGCCAGCAGTTTAGTGACAATCACTGAAGCTTTCTTT
CDR3 protein: CASSLVTITEAFF
clone size: .
J gene: TRBJ1-1
V gene: TRBV28
D gene: .

CDR3 DNA: TGTGCCAGCAGCTTCTCAGGGGGGACTGAAGCTTTCTTT
CDR3 protein: CASSFSGGTEAFF
clone size: .
J gene: TRBJ1-1
V gene: TRBV5-4
D gene: TRBD1

CDR3 DNA: TGTGCCAGCAGCCTGGGGACTAGCGACTACAATGAGCAGTTCTTC
CDR3 protein: CASSLGTSDYNEQFF
clone size: .
J gene: TRBJ2-1
V gene: TRBV5-5
D gene: TRBD2

CDR3 DNA: TGTGCCAGCAGCTTAGCGGACAACTACGGAAACACCATATATTTT
CDR3 protein: CASSLADNYGNTIYF
clone size: few
J gene: TRBJ1-3
V gene: TRBV7-6
D gene: .

CDR3 DNA: TGCAGCGGAACATGGGGAGATACGCAGTATTTT
CDR3 protein: CSGTWGDTQYF
clone size: once
J gene: TRBJ2-3
V gene: TRBV29-1
D gene: .

CDR3 DNA: TGTGCCAGTAGTATAGTCACTAGCGGGAGTGGCACAGATACGCAGTATTTT
CDR3 protein: CASSIVTSGSGTDTQYF
clone size: once
J gene: TRBJ2-3
V gene: TRBV19
D gene: TRBD2

CDR3 DNA: TGTGCCAGCAGCACTGGACTAGAGTACACCGGGGAGCTGTTTTTT
CDR3 protein: CASSTGLEYTGELFF
clone size: many
J gene: TRBJ2-2
V gene: TRBV11-3
D gene: TRBD2

CDR3 DNA: TGTGCCAGTACCGTCCAAAGTGGTACCGGGGAGCTGTTTTTT
CDR3 protein: CASTVQSGTGELFF
clone size: .
J gene: TRBJ2-2
V gene: TRBV19
D gene: .

CDR3 DNA: TGCAGTGCTACTGGAGAAGAGACCCAGTACTTC
CDR3 protein: CSATGEETQYF
clone size: .
J gene: TRBJ2-5
V gene: TRBV20-1
D gene: .

CDR3 DNA: TGTGCCTGGAAGTTAAGGGACAGTCGGGGAAACACTGAAGCTTTCTTT
CDR3 protein: CAWKLRDSRGNTEAFF
clone size: .
J gene: TRBJ1-1
V gene: TRBV30
D gene: TRBD1

CDR3 DNA: TGTGCCACCGTTGGGACAACCAATGAGCAGTTCTTC
CDR3 protein: CATVGTTNEQFF
clone size: once
J gene: TRBJ2-1
V gene: TRBV6-5
D gene: .

CDR3 DNA: TGTGCCAGCAGCCCCCCCGACAATGAGCAGTTCTTC
CDR3 protein: CASSPPDNEQFF
clone size: .
J gene: TRBJ2-1
V gene: TRBV7-2
D gene: .

CDR3 DNA: TGTGCCAGCAGTGAAATAGCGGGCACAGATACGCAGTATTTT
CDR3 protein: CASSEIAGTDTQYF
clone size: .
J gene: TRBJ2-3
V gene: TRBV25-1
D gene: .

CDR3 DNA: TGTGCCAGCAGCCAAGGCAATAATCAGCCCCAGCATTTT
CDR3 protein: CASSQGNNQPQHF
clone size: .
J gene: TRBJ1-5
V gene: TRBV4-2
D gene: .

CDR3 DNA: TGCGCCAGCAGCCCAACATACGGGACAGGGCCCACAGATACGCAGTATTTT
CDR3 protein: CASSPTYGTGPTDTQYF
clone size: few
J gene: TRBJ2-3
V gene: TRBV5-1
D gene: TRBD1

CDR3 DNA: TGTGCCAGCAGTTACTCTTCACAGGGAAAATCACCCCTCCACTTT
CDR3 protein: CASSYSSQGKSPLHF
clone size: .
J gene: TRBJ1-6
V gene: TRBV6-5
D gene: .

CDR3 DNA: TGTGCCAGCAGTCCCAATAATAAGCAGCAGTACTTC
CDR3 protein: CASSPNNKQQYF
clone size: .
J gene: TRBJ2-7
V gene: TRBV27
D gene: .

CDR3 DNA: TGTGCCTGGAGTACGGGACAGCCCTGGCAGTTCTTC
CDR3 protein: CAWSTGQPWQFF
clone size: .
J gene: TRBJ2-1
V gene: TRBV30
D gene: TRBD1

CDR3 DNA: TGTGCCAGCAGCCAAGCTGCCCGAGGCTGGAACAATGAGCAGTTCTTC
CDR3 protein: CASSQAARGWNNEQFF
clone size: few
J gene: TRBJ2-1
V gene: TRBV4-2
D gene: .

CDR3 DNA: TGTGCCAGCAGCAAATCCGAGGTACAGTCCGATGGCTACACCTTC
CDR3 protein: CASSKSEVQSDGYTF
clone size: few
J gene: TRBJ1-2
V gene: TRBV21-1
D gene: .

CDR3 DNA: TGTGCCAGCAGCTTAGTTGCTAGCGGGACCTACAATGAGCAGTTCTTC
CDR3 protein: CASSLVASGTYNEQFF
clone size: .
J gene: TRBJ2-1
V gene: TRBV7-2
D gene: TRBD2

CDR3 DNA: TGTGCTAGTGGTTTGGGGGGACTTATGAACACTGAAGCTTTCTTT
CDR3 protein: CASGLGGLMNTEAFF
clone size: .
J gene: TRBJ1-1
V gene: TRBV12-5
D gene: .

CDR3 DNA: TGTGCCAGCAGTTTACCCGTCATAGATACGCAGTATTTT
CDR3 protein: CASSLPVIDTQYF
clone size: .
J gene: TRBJ2-3
V gene: TRBV28
D gene: .

CDR3 DNA: TGCGCCAGCAGCTCGGACAGGAATTACAATGAGCAGTTCTTC
CDR3 protein: CASSSDRNYNEQFF
clone size: .
J gene: TRBJ2-1
V gene: TRBV5-1
D gene: TRBD1

CDR3 DNA: TGTGCCAGCAGCCATCTTCGGGGGGATCAGCCCCAGCATTTT
CDR3 protein: CASSHLRGDQPQHF
clone size: .
J gene: TRBJ1-5
V gene: TRBV5-8
D gene: .

CDR3 DNA: TGTGCCAGTAGTAGGGGTAGCGGGAGGACAGATACGCAGTATTTT
CDR3 protein: CASSRGSGRTDTQYF
clone size: .
J gene: TRBJ2-3
V gene: TRBV19
D gene: TRBD2

CDR3 DNA: TGTGCCAGCAGCTTCTCCTTCAGGCTGGATGAAAAACTGTTTTTT
CDR3 protein: CASSFSFRLDEKLFF
clone size: few
J gene: TRBJ1-4
V gene: TRBV11-2
D gene: .

CDR3 DNA: TGTGCCAGCTCACGGGGCCAAGAGACCCAGTACTTC
CDR3 protein: CASSRGQETQYF
clone size: .
J gene: TRBJ2-5
V gene: TRBV18
D gene: .

CDR3 DNA: TGCGCCAGCAGCCTCCAAACTAGCGGGAGGATCTACAATGAGCAGTTCTTC
CDR3 protein: CASSLQTSGRIYNEQFF
clone size: .
J gene: TRBJ2-1
V gene: TRBV5-1
D gene: TRBD2

CDR3 DNA: TGCGCCAGCAGCTTGGGGTCGGCTAGCGGGAGCAGGGAGACCCAGTACTTC
CDR3 protein: CASSLGSASGSRETQYF
clone size: .
J gene: TRBJ2-5
V gene: TRBV5-1
D gene: TRBD2

CDR3 DNA: TGTGCCACCCAGACAGGCTCAGCTGGGGCCAACGTCCTGACTTTC
CDR3 protein: CATQTGSAGANVLTF
clone size: .
J gene: TRBJ2-6
V gene: TRBV6-1
D gene: .

CDR3 DNA: TGTGCCAGCAATCGGGCAGGTCAGCCCCAGCATTTT
CDR3 protein: CASNRAGQPQHF
clone size: few
J gene: TRBJ1-5
V gene: TRBV2
D gene: .

CDR3 DNA: TGTGCCTGGAGTGTAGGTACAGACTATGGCTACACCTTC
CDR3 protein: CAWSVGTDYGYTF
clone size: once
J gene: TRBJ1-2
V gene: TRBV30
D gene: .

CDR3 DNA: TGCGCCAGCAGTGATGGAGGGGAGACAGATACGCAGTATTTT
CDR3 protein: CASSDGGETDTQYF
clone size: once
J gene: TRBJ2-3
V gene: TRBV10-1
D gene: .

CDR3 DNA: TGTGCCAGCAGTAGCTCGTACATTCAGTACTTC
CDR3 protein: CASSSSYIQYF
clone size: .
J gene: TRBJ2-4
V gene: TRBV28
D gene: .

CDR3 DNA: TGTGCCAGCAGCCCTGAGGTAGCGAGGCAAGAGACCCAGTACTTC
CDR3 protein: CASSPEVARQETQYF
clone size: .
J gene: TRBJ2-5
V gene: TRBV11-3
D gene: .

CDR3 DNA: TGTGCCAGCTCACCAGCTGCCACCGGGGAGCTGTTTTTT
CDR3 protein: CASSPAATGELFF
clone size: .
J gene: TRBJ2-2
V gene: TRBV18
D gene: .

CDR3 DNA: TGTGCCAGCTCGCCTAAGGGACTAGCGGGAGAGAGAACCTACAATGAGCAGTTCTTC
CDR3 protein: CASSPKGLAGERTYNEQFF
clone size: .
J gene: TRBJ2-1
V gene: TRBV18
D gene: TRBD2

CDR3 DNA: TGTGCCAGCAGTTTTGCGGGGGCAGATACGCAGTATTTT
CDR3 protein: CASSFAGADTQYF
clone size: .
J gene: TRBJ2-3
V gene: TRBV27
D gene: TRBD2

CDR3 DNA: TGTGCCAGCAGCTTATCGGTTTTCGCAGGGGCCCAAGAGACCCAGTACTTC
CDR3 protein: CASSLSVFAGAQETQYF
clone size: .
J gene: TRBJ2-5
V gene: TRBV7-6
D gene: .

CDR3 DNA: TGTGCCAGCAGTTTAACCACAGGAGGGGCCGGGTATGGCTACACCTTC
CDR3 protein: CASSLTTGGAGYGYTF
clone size: .
J gene: TRBJ1-2
V gene: TRBV28
D gene: .

CDR3 DNA: TGTGCCAGCGAGGAACCAAACGGGAAGGGCTACACCTTC
CDR3 protein: CASEEPNGKGYTF
clone size: .
J gene: TRBJ1-2
V gene: TRBV6-1
D gene: .

CDR3 DNA: TGTGCCAGCAGCTTTACAAGACAGGGGAACACTGAAGCTTTCTTT
CDR3 protein: CASSFTRQGNTEAFF
clone size: .
J gene: TRBJ1-1
V gene: TRBV13
D gene: TRBD1

CDR3 DNA: TGTGCCAGCAGCCCCTCAGCGGGCGAGCAGTACTTC
CDR3 protein: CASSPSAGEQYF
clone size: .
J gene: TRBJ2-7
V gene: TRBV4-2
D gene: .

CDR3 DNA: TGCGCCAGCAGCCACCCCAGACTAGCGGGAGGGCCATCATACAATGAGCAGTTCTTC
CDR3 protein: CASSHPRLAGGPSYNEQFF
clone size: .
J gene: TRBJ2-1
V gene: TRBV4-1
D gene: TRBD2

CDR3 DNA: TGTGCCAGCAGCCCAGGACAGGGGCCCTACAATGAGCAGTTCTTC
CDR3 protein: CASSPGQGPYNEQFF
clone size: .
J gene: TRBJ2-1
V gene: TRBV7-9
D gene: TRBD1

CDR3 DNA: TGTGCCAGCAGCTTAGCGGGAGGGTTGGGTGAGCAGTTCTTC
CDR3 protein: CASSLAGGLGEQFF
clone size: .
J gene: TRBJ2-1
V gene: TRBV7-2
D gene: TRBD2

CDR3 DNA: TGCGCCAGCAGCTTGGGAGGGCCCGGCAATCAGCCCCAGCATTTT
CDR3 protein: CASSLGGPGNQPQHF
clone size: .
J gene: TRBJ1-5
V gene: TRBV5-1
D gene: .

CDR3 DNA: TGTGCCAGTAGTCAAAGACTAGCGGGAGTAGAGACCCAGTACTTC
CDR3 protein: CASSQRLAGVETQYF
clone size: .
J gene: TRBJ2-5
V gene: TRBV19
D gene: TRBD2

CDR3 DNA: TGTGCCAGCAGCCTTCGGGGTATTCAAGACAGGGACGGTTCGAATGGCTACACCTTC
CDR3 protein: CASSLRGIQDRDGSNGYTF
clone size: once
J gene: TRBJ1-2
V gene: TRBV21-1
D gene: .

CDR3 DNA: TGTGCCATCAGTGGGGGACAGCCCAATCAGCCCCAGCATTTT
CDR3 protein: CAISGGQPNQPQHF
clone size: .
J gene: TRBJ1-5
V gene: TRBV10-3
D gene: TRBD1

CDR3 DNA: TGTGCCACCAGCAGAGGGCGCGACAGGGGGCATGAAAACATTCAGTACTTC
CDR3 protein: CATSRGRDRGHENIQYF
clone size: .
J gene: TRBJ2-4
V gene: TRBV15
D gene: TRBD1

CDR3 DNA: TGTGCCAGCAGTGAAATGGTGGCTAGCGGGAGTCCGCTGGATGAGCAGTTCTTC
CDR3 protein: CASSEMVASGSPLDEQFF
clone size: .
J gene: TRBJ2-1
V gene: TRBV6-1
D gene: TRBD2

CDR3 DNA: TGTGCCAGCAGCTTGGTGGGGGGAAGGGCCGGGGAGCTGTTTTTT
CDR3 protein: CASSLVGGRAGELFF
clone size: .
J gene: TRBJ2-2
V gene: TRBV5-5
D gene: .